This T cell receptor (beta chain) stems from a study of PD-L1 blockade in urothelial cancer. TCRdb's copy holds only in-frame clones and misses some; the assay was immunoSEQ multiplex PCR. The sample gives 100,000 to 150,000 clones, roughly 80% of which show up once; about 2.9% is in the top ten. Germline V lookup: CDR1 SGHRS, CDR2 YFSETQ. Trimming removed 3 bases at V and 0 bases at J, with 4 bases between. The CDR3 consists of 14 residues. The time point denotes: pretreatment peripheral blood. The sequence came from a man aged 50 or older with urothelial cancer. Source: PBMCs, taken around atezolizumab (anti-PD-L1) treatment. This chain joins TRBV5-1 and TRBJ2-6; no reliable D call. The CDR3 DNA is TGCGCCAGCAGCTCCAACTCTGGGGCCAACGTCCTGACTTTC. The encoded protein is CASSSNSGANVLTF.